This T cell receptor beta chain was captured in a study of shared clonotypes between healthy human individuals. Study-level findings and limits: Sampling involved blood alone; tissue repertoires likely differ.

As concerns this clone: Antigen: not known.

When samples were unsorted, some 84 million PBMCs were used for genomic DNA. V shed 6 bases and J shed 4 bases, with 8 bases lying between them. The CDR3 is 12 residues long. Germline assignment: CDR1 MDHEN and CDR2 SYDVKM. Only in-frame clones appear in the TCRdb table, and some are missing; sequencing was by immunoSEQ multiplex PCR. The sample has roughly 490,000 clones; 76% are singletons. The J gene is TRBJ2-3, the V gene TRBV28, with D unresolved. This sequence originates from a woman between 35 and 50 years old in good health. Some clones in this sample may be carry-over from other donors' samples. Sequenced: PBMCs. Written as DNA, the CDR3 is TGTGCCAGCAGGAACCTTGCAGATACGCAGTATTTT. Protein product: CASRNLADTQYF.